This T cell receptor (beta chain) was captured in a study of identical twins. General study findings and limits: Researchers reported weaker excess twin sharing in beta out-of-frame sequences. Out-of-frame alpha sequences common to twins exhibited an excess of low generation probability.

This clonotype was observed at least ten times. The antigen remains undetermined. With template switching, a universal primer site was added, and the cDNA carried unique molecular identifiers. TCRdb re-called the 5' RACE reads with MiXCR, one entry per CDR3 protein. The sample yields around 570,000 distinct CDR3 sequences, roughly 9.9% seen once. Germline CDR1 and CDR2: SGHAT and FQNNGV. Trimming removed 0 bases from V and 0 bases from J; junction bases left unmatched: 8. The length of the CDR3 is 19 residues. These data were likewise used in another study, on yellow fever vaccine responses in identical twins.

The gene calls are TRBV11-2 and TRBJ2-3, with 11 bases that match TRBD2. The TCR comes from a woman aged 18-29 years in good health. Sequencing input: PBMCs. The CDR3 nucleotides are TGTGCCAGCAGCTTAGATTTAGCGGGGGGGGCCGCTAGCACAGATACGCAGTATTTT. This translates into CASSLDLAGGAASTDTQYF.